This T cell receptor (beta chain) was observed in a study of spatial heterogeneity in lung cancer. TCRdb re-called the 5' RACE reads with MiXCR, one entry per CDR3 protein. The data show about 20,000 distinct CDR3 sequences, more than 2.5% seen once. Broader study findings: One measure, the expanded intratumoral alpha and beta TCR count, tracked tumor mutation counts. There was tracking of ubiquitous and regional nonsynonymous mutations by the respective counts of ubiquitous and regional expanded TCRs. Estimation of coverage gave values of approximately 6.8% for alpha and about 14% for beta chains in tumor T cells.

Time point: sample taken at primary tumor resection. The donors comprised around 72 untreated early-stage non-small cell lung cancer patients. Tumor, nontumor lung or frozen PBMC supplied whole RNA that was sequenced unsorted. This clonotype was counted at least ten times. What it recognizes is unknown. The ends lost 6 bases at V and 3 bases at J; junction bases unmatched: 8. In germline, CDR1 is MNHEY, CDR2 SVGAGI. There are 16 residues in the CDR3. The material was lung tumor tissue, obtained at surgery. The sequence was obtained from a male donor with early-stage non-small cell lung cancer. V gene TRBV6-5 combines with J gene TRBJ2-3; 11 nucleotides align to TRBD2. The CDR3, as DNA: TGTGCCAGCAGCTATAAGACTAGCGGGGCAACAGATACGCAGTATTTT. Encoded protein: CASSYKTSGATDTQYF.